The 27 T cell receptor beta chains below all came from one sample that was sequenced in a study of T cells after yellow fever vaccination. From the 5' RACE reads, TCRdb called clonotypes with MiXCR, one entry per CDR3 protein. The sample includes 500,000 to 650,000 distinct CDR3 sequences, roughly 17% seen only once; the top ten take 15% to 20%. The specimen was PBMCs, collected about 5 days after the first yellow fever vaccination. The receptors shown here come from a young man who received the YFV17D yellow fever vaccine.

CDR3 nucleotides: TGTGCCAGCAGACAGGGATTCGCCGGACTTTTCGCGAACACCGGGGAGCTGTTTTTT. Its protein product is CASRQGFAGLFANTGELFF. The V call is TRBV2, the J call TRBJ2-2, with D perhaps TRBD1 (6 bases). Germline V gene lookup returns CDR1 SNHLY and CDR2 FYNNEI. The ends were cut back, 6 bases at V and 0 bases at J, with 23 bases in the middle. The CDR3 runs 19 residues.

This clonotype has just a few counts. The J gene is TRBJ2-5, the V gene TRBV6-1; possibly TRBD1 for D (6 bases). Germline V gives CDR1 MNHNS, CDR2 SASEGT. The length of the CDR3 is 13 residues. Trimming cost V 6 bases and J 6 bases, with 14 bases left between them. The chain's CDR3 is CASRVAGVKTQYF. The CDR3 DNA reads TGTGCCAGCAGGGTGGCAGGGGTAAAGACCCAGTACTTC.

This clonotype was recorded a few times. The chain joins TRBV9 to TRBJ2-7; 8 nucleotides align to TRBD2. Per the germline V gene, CDR1 is SGDLS and CDR2 is YYNGEE. This CDR3 has 14 residues. With 0 bases clipped from V and 4 bases from J, the junction kept 3 bases outside the gene matches. The chain's CDR3 is CASSVDGGAYEQYF. In DNA, the CDR3 is TGTGCCAGCAGCGTAGACGGGGGGGCATACGAGCAGTACTTC.

A few counts support this clonotype. The chain has TRBV5-1 and TRBJ1-1; 7 positions agree with TRBD1. Germline CDR1 is SGHRS and CDR2 is YFSETQ. V was clipped by 2 bases and J by 1 base; unmatched bases: 5. CDR3 length equals 15 residues. CDR3 coding DNA: TGCGCCAGCAGCTTACAGGGGTTGGGGAACACTGAAGCTTTCTTT. Translated: CASSLQGLGNTEAFF.

The rearrangement uses TRBV6-1 and TRBJ1-2; TRBD1 agrees at 9 bases. Germline V lookup: CDR1 MNHNS, CDR2 SASEGT. This CDR3 has 14 residues. V gave up 3 bases and J gave up 3 bases; unmatched junction bases: 2. The CDR3, as DNA: TGTGCCAGCAGTGAGGGGACAGGGCACTATGGCTACACCTTC. Protein: CASSEGTGHYGYTF.

This clonotype has more than one count but fewer than ten. J is TRBJ1-5 and V is TRBV28, with 7 bases that match TRBD1. The CDR3 has 15 amino acids. Germline loops: CDR1 MDHEN, CDR2 SYDVKM. The DNA for the CDR3 is TGTGCTTGTACCGGGCAGGGGGTCCTCAATCAGCCCCAGCATTTT. It yields the protein CACTGQGVLNQPQHF. Using reference TRBV28 and TRBJ1-5 for the parts outside the CDR3, the full variable domain is DVKVTQSSRYLVKRTGEKVFLECVQDMDHENMFWYRQDPGLGLRLIYFSYDVKMKEKGDIPEGYSVSREKKERFSLILESASTNQTSMYLCACTGQGVLNQPQHFGDGTRLSIL.

This clonotype was counted between two and nine times. This rearrangement joins TRBV12-3 or TRBV12-4 to TRBJ2-7, with D perhaps matching TRBD2 (7 bases). The V and J ends lost 4 bases and 7 bases respectively, with 17 bases between them. The CDR3 totals 14 residues. CDR3 coding DNA: TGTGCCAGCAGTTCCGGGGGGACACTGGCGGAGCAGTACTTC. Translated, it gives CASSSGGTLAEQYF.

The chain carries TRBV4-2 and TRBJ2-2, with 10 bases that match TRBD2. Germline V CDR1 and CDR2: LGHNA, YNFKEQ. The CDR3 loop spans 18 amino acids. The V gene end was trimmed by 0 bases and the J gene end by 6 bases; junction bases not matched to a gene: 10. The CDR3 coding sequence is TGTGCCAGCAGCCAAGACCCCTCTAGCGGGGGTATATCCGGGGAGCTGTTTTTT. Residues: CASSQDPSSGGISGELFF.

The CDR3 bases are TGTGCCAGCAGCTCCACGGACATCGTGTCTTTGGATACGCAGTATTTT. It encodes CASSSTDIVSLDTQYF. The chain recombines TRBV7-9 with TRBJ2-3; tentatively, D is TRBD1 (5 bases). The V and J ends lost 4 bases and 6 bases respectively, with 20 bases between them. The CDR3 is made up of 16 amino acids. Germline V gene data show CDR1 as SEHNR and CDR2 as FQNEAQ (reference sequence).

In its sample, this clonotype was seen a few times. Written as DNA, the CDR3 is TGTGCCAGCAGTTTTGGCAGGACTTACGAGCAGTACGTC. Its protein product is CASSFGRTYEQYV. The chain employs TRBV12-3 or TRBV12-4 and TRBJ2-7; tentatively, D is TRBD2 (5 bases). V dropped 3 bases and J dropped 4 bases, with 10 bases sitting between them. The CDR3 covers 13 residues.

The J gene is TRBJ2-7, the V gene TRBV11-2; D is perhaps TRBD1 (6 bases). The germline gives CDR1 SGHAT, CDR2 FQNNGV. This CDR3 contains 14 residues. V gave up 1 base and J gave up 3 bases, with 10 bases separating them. The CDR3 loop is CASSLAWTDYEQYF. The CDR3 DNA is TGTGCCAGCAGCTTAGCGTGGACAGACTACGAGCAGTACTTC.

This clonotype was counted a few times. V is TRBV5-1 and J is TRBJ2-2, with D maybe TRBD2 (5 bases). CDR1 and CDR2 (germline): SGHRS, YFSETQ. V gave up 1 base and J gave up 0 bases, with 7 bases separating them. The CDR3 totals 15 residues. CDR3 nucleotides: TGCGCCAGCAGCTTGCCGGGATCGAACACCGGGGAGCTGTTTTTT. Its protein product is CASSLPGSNTGELFF.

There are many counts of this clonotype. The J gene is TRBJ2-3, the V gene TRBV5-1; 12 bases are shared with TRBD2. V gave up 0 bases and J gave up 4 bases; unmatched junction bases: 6. This CDR3 is built from 17 residues. Germline V gene data show CDR1 as SGHRS and CDR2 as YFSETQ. CDR3 sequence (DNA): TGCGCCAGCAGCTTGGCCTATACTAGCGGGGGGTCAGATACGCAGTATTTT. It encodes CASSLAYTSGGSDTQYF.

V is TRBV29-1 and J is TRBJ2-5; no firm D call. Germline CDR1 SQVTM, CDR2 ANQGSEA. V was pared by 3 bases and J by 0 bases, with 8 bases between. The CDR3 totals 13 residues. The CDR3 DNA reads as TGCAGCGTTGAGAGGAATAACCAAGAGACCCAGTACTTC. Its protein product is CSVERNNQETQYF.

The table lists this clonotype with a few counts. V is TRBV20-1 and J is TRBJ1-1; 7 bases are a match to TRBD1. Germline trimming cut 0 bases from V and 1 base from J; bases unmatched to any gene: 5. CDR3 size: 15 residues. Germline CDR1 DFQATT, CDR2 SNEGSKA (reference sequence). CDR3 sequence (DNA): TGCAGTGCTAGAGATCTCCGGACAGGGAACACTGAAGCTTTCTTT. Residues: CSARDLRTGNTEAFF.

This clonotype was seen more than once but under ten times. This chain uses TRBV12-3 or TRBV12-4 with TRBJ2-3; a weak D match, TRBD1 (6 bases). The CDR3 has 14 residues. Trimming took off 5 bases at V and 7 bases at J, with 16 bases between the two ends. In DNA, the CDR3 is TGTGCCAGCAGTATCCCACAGGGATTTAATACGCAGTATTTT. Translated, it gives CASSIPQGFNTQYF.

This clonotype has only a few counts. The chain recombines TRBV12-3 or TRBV12-4 with TRBJ2-3, with 8 bases aligning to TRBD2. Trimming removed 3 bases from V and 4 bases from J; junction bases left unmatched: 6. The CDR3 runs to 15 residues. The CDR3 bases are TGTGCCAGCAGTTTGCGACGGGGGGGGTCAGATACGCAGTATTTT. Its protein product is CASSLRRGGSDTQYF.

This clonotype came up a few times. J is TRBJ1-5 and V is TRBV7-2; D ambiguous. The CDR3 extends over 16 amino acids. V dropped 1 base and J dropped 1 base, with 11 bases sitting between them. Germline-derived CDR1 and CDR2 are SGHTA and FQGNSA. CDR3 sequence (DNA): TGTGCCAGCAGCTTAGGGAAGTTGGAAAGCAATCAGCCCCAGCATTTT. This codes for CASSLGKLESNQPQHF.

This clonotype was seen a handful of times. The V gene is TRBV6-1, the J gene TRBJ2-7, with D maybe TRBD2 (6 bases). Trimming removed 5 bases at V and 4 bases at J, with 18 bases between. Germline CDR1 reads MNHNS; CDR2 reads SASEGT. CDR3 size: 15 residues. The CDR3 protein is CASSPFGGGGYEQYF. The CDR3, as DNA: TGTGCCAGCAGTCCCTTTGGGGGTGGGGGGTACGAGCAGTACTTC.

There are a few counts of this clonotype. The CDR3 sequence is CASSLNREEQYF. CDR3 bases: TGTGCCAGCAGTTTAAACAGGGAAGAGCAGTACTTC. This chain links TRBV27 with TRBJ2-7, with D possibly TRBD1 on 6 matching bases. The CDR3 runs 12 residues. Germline loops: CDR1 MNHEY, CDR2 SMNVEV (reference sequence). V lost 2 bases, J lost 7 bases, and 9 bases lay in between.

The V and J genes are TRBV7-2 and TRBJ1-2, with no clear D. V lost 6 bases to trimming and J lost 3 bases, with 11 bases between them. The CDR3 contains 13 residues. Germline V gives CDR1 SGHTA, CDR2 FQGNSA. CDR3 sequence: CASRGKGDYGYTF. Here the CDR3 DNA reads TGTGCCAGCAGGGGAAAGGGAGACTATGGCTACACCTTC.

This clonotype is a singleton in its sample. The chain joins TRBV30 to TRBJ2-3; D call uncertain. Germline V gene sequence: CDR1 GTSNPN, CDR2 SVGIG (reference sequence). Trimming removed 3 bases from V and 2 bases from J, with 18 bases in between. The CDR3 has 16 amino acids. This chain's CDR3 is CAWSHVRRAYTDTQYF. The CDR3 nucleotides are TGTGCCTGGAGCCATGTTCGCCGGGCCTACACAGATACGCAGTATTTT.

This chain uses TRBV20-1 with TRBJ1-2, with 10 bases fitting TRBD1. With 6 bases clipped from V and 5 bases from J, the junction kept 12 bases outside the gene matches. The CDR3 has 15 amino acids. Per germline, CDR1 DFQATT and CDR2 SNEGSKA (reference sequence). The CDR3 is CSAPVFGTGVYGYTF. As DNA, the CDR3 is TGCAGTGCGCCAGTATTCGGGACAGGGGTGTATGGCTACACCTTC.

V is TRBV5-1 and J is TRBJ2-5; 7 bases map to TRBD2. The germline CDR1 and CDR2 sequences are SGHRS and YFSETQ. This CDR3 has 14 residues. V gave up 7 bases and J gave up 1 base; unmatched junction bases: 7. The CDR3 DNA reads as TGCGCCAGCGGGGAGGGACGGATCCAAGAGACCCAGTACTTC. Its protein product is CASGEGRIQETQYF. Supplemented by reference TRBV5-1 and TRBJ2-5, the full variable domain reads KAGVTQTPRYLIKTRGQQVTLSCSPISGHRSVSWYQQTPGQGLQFLFEYFSETQRNKGNFPGRFSGRQFSNSRSEMNVSTLELGDSALYLCASGEGRIQETQYFGPGTRLLVL.

V and J are TRBV4-2 and TRBJ2-5, with 7 bases fitting TRBD2. V dropped 0 bases and J dropped 2; count of bases not matched to a gene: 6. The CDR3 covers 16 residues. Germline CDR1 is LGHNA and CDR2 is YNFKEQ. The CDR3 protein is CASSQEPGLEQETQYF. The CDR3 DNA reads as TGTGCCAGCAGCCAAGAGCCCGGACTAGAACAAGAGACCCAGTACTTC.

This clonotype has a handful of counts. This sequence joins TRBV29-1 and TRBJ2-1; the D call may be TRBD1 or TRBD2 (5 bases each). Per the germline V gene, CDR1 is SQVTM and CDR2 is ANQGSEA. The CDR3 has 16 amino acids. V gave up 4 bases and J gave up 0 bases, with 16 bases separating them. CDR3 region: CSVGGVWGSSYNEQFF. The CDR3 DNA is TGCAGCGTTGGAGGGGTCTGGGGGAGCTCCTACAATGAGCAGTTCTTC.

The sample holds one count of this clonotype. The CDR3 spells CASTLWGVSGELFF. Here the CDR3 DNA reads TGTGCCAGCACCCTGTGGGGGGTCAGCGGGGAGCTGTTTTTT. The rearrangement uses TRBV27 and TRBJ2-2; a weak D match, TRBD2 (6 bases). Germline loops: CDR1 MNHEY, CDR2 SMNVEV (reference sequence). Trimming took off 7 bases at V and 7 bases at J, with 16 bases between the two ends. This CDR3 is 14 amino acids long.